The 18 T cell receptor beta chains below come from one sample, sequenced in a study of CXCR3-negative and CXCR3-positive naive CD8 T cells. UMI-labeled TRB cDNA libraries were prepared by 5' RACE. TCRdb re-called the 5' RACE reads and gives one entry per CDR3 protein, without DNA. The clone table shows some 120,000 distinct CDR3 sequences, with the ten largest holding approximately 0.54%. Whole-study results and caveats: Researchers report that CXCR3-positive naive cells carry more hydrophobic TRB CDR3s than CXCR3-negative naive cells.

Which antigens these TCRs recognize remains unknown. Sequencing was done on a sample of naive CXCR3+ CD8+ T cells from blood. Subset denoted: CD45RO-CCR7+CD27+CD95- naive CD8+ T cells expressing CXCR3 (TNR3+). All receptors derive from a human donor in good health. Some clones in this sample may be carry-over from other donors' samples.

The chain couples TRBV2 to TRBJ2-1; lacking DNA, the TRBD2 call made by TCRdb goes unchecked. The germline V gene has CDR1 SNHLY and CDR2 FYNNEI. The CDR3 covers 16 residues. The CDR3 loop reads CASSEGLAVGYNEQFF.

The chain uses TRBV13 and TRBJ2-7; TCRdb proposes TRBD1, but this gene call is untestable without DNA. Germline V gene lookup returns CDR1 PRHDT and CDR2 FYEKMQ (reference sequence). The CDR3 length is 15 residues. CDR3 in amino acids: CASSLGTGSSYEQYF. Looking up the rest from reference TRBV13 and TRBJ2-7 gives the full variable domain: AAGVIQSPRHLIKEKRETATLKCYPIPRHDTVYWYQQGPGQDPQFLISFYEKMQSDKGSIPDRFSAQQFSDYHSELNMSSLELGDSALYFCASSLGTGSSYEQYFGPGTRLTVT.

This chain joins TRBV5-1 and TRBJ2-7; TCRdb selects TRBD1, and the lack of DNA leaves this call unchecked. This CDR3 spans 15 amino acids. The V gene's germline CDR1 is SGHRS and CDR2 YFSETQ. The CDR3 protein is CASSFEPGSTYEQYF.

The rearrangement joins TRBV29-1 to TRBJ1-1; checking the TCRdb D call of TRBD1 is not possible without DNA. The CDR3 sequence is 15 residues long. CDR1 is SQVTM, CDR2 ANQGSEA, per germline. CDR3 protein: CSVILNTGGNTEAFF.

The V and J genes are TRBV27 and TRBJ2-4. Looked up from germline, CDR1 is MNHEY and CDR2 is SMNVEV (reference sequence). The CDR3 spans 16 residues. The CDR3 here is CASGNETIPAKNIQYF.

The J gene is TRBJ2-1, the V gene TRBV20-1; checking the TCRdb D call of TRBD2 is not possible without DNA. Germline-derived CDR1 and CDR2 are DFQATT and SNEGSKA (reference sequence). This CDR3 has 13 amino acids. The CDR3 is CSASLAGADEQFF.

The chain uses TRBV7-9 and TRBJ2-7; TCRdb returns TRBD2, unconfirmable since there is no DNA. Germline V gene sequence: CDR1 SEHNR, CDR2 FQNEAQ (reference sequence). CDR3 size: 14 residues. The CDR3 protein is CASSPLRLYYEQYF.

Here the CDR3 reads CASSFSYQQENYGYTF. The chain has TRBV7-3 and TRBJ1-2; TCRdb designates TRBD1, a call that cannot be tested without DNA. Germline values: CDR1 SGHTA, CDR2 FQGTGA. The CDR3 is 16 amino acids.

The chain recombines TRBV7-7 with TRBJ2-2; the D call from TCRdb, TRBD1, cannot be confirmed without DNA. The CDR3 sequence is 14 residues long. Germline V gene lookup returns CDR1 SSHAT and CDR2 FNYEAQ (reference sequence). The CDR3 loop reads CASSTGTNTGELFF. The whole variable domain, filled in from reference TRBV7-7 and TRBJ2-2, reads GAGVSQSPRYKVTKRGQDVTLRCDPISSHATLYWYQQALGQGPEFLTYFNYEAQPDKSGLPSDRFSAERPEGSISTLTIQRTEQRDSAMYRCASSTGTNTGELFFGEGSRLTVL.

The CDR3 here is CSVPRGTEAFF. The V and J genes are TRBV29-1 and TRBJ1-1; TCRdb calls TRBD1, which cannot be checked without DNA. Germline V gene sequence: CDR1 SQVTM, CDR2 ANQGSEA. This CDR3 is built from 11 residues.

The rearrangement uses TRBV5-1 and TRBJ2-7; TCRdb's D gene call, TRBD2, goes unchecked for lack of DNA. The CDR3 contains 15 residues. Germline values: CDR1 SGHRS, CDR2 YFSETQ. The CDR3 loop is CASSSTPAGECEQYF.

CDR3 amino acids: CASSSQLGYEQFF. The chain employs TRBV12-3 or TRBV12-4 and TRBJ2-1; the D call of TRBD2 rests on TCRdb alone, since no DNA is present to check it. The CDR3 is made up of 13 amino acids.

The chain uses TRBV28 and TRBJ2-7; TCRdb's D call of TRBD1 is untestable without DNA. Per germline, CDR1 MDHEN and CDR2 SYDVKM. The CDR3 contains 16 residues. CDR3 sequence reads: CASSGEKRDTSYEQYF.

Here the CDR3 reads CASSSGLADYNEQFF. J is TRBJ2-1 and V is TRBV5-1; lacking DNA, the TRBD2 call made by TCRdb goes unchecked. Germline CDR1 SGHRS, CDR2 YFSETQ. CDR3 length equals 15 residues.

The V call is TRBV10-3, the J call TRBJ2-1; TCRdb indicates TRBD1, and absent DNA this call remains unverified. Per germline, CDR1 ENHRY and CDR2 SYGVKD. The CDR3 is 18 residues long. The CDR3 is CAISEFWAKDSSYNEQFF.

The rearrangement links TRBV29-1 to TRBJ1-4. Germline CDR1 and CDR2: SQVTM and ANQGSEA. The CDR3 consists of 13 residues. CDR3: CSVVGENHEKLFF.

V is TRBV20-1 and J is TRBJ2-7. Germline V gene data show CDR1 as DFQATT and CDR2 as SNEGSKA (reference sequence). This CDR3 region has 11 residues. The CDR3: CSARIDYEQYF.

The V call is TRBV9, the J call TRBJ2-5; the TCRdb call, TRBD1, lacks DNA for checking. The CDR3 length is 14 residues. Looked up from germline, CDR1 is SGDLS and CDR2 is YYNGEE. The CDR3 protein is CASSETGQQETQYF.